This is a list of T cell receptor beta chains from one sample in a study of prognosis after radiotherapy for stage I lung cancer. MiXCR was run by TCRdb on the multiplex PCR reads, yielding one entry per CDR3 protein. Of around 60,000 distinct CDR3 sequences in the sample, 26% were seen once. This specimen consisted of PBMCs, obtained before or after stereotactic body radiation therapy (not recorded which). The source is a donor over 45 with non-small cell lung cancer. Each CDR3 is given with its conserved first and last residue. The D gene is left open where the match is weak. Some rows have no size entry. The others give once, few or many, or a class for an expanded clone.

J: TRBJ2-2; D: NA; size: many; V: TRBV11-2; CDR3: CASSPAKSTGELFF; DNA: TGTGCCAGCAGCCCGGCCAAGAGTACCGGGGAGCTGTTTTTT
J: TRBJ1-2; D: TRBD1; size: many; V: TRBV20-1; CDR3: CSAALGQISGYTF; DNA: TGCAGTGCTGCCCTGGGACAGATCTCCGGCTACACCTTC
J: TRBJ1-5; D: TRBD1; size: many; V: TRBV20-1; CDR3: CSATRGGTGYNQPQHF; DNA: TGCAGTGCTACAAGAGGGGGGACAGGGTACAATCAGCCCCAGCATTTT
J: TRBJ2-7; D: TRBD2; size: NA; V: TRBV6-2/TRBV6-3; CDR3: CASSSGPGGWLYEQYF; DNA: TGTGCCAGCAGTTCGGGCCCCGGGGGGTGGCTCTACGAGCAGTACTTC
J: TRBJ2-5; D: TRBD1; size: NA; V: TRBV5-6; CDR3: CASSLALDRGEETQYF; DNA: TGTGCCAGCAGCTTGGCCTTGGACAGGGGTGAAGAGACCCAGTACTTC
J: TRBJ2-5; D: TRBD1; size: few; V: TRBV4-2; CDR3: CASSPGTGKETQYF; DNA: TGTGCCAGCAGCCCCGGGACAGGGAAAGAGACCCAGTACTTC
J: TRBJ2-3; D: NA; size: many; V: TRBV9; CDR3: CASSVEAGRDTQYF; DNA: TGTGCCAGCAGCGTAGAGGCTGGACGAGATACGCAGTATTTT
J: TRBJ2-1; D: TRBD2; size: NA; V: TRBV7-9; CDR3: CASSLSGGAFNQQFF; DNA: TGTGCCAGCAGCCTCAGCGGGGGGGCGTTCAACCAGCAGTTCTTC
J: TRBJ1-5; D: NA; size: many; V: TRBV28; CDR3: CASSWGHRYSNQPQHF; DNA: TGTGCCAGCAGTTGGGGACACCGCTATAGCAATCAGCCCCAGCATTTT
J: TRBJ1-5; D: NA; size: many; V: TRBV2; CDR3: CASSDAQNTVRSQPQHF; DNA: TGTGCCAGCAGTGACGCGCAGAACACCGTTAGGAGTCAGCCCCAGCATTTT
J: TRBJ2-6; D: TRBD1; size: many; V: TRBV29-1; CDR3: CSVEGSRTGAPGANVLTF; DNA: TGCAGCGTTGAAGGGTCTAGGACAGGGGCGCCAGGGGCCAACGTCCTGACTTTC